This T cell receptor beta chain is drawn from a study of blood T cells in healthy people across ages. In germline, CDR1 is GTSNPN, CDR2 SVGIG (reference sequence). CDR3 length equals 13 residues. Trimming stripped 4 bases from V and 3 bases from J, with 10 bases between. A J-beta primer mix and a sample-barcoded 5' primer were used in a second PCR of roughly 6 to 11 cycles. One entry per CDR3 protein, called by TCRdb with MiXCR from the 5' RACE reads. The sample carries hundreds of thousands of distinct CDR3 sequences, roughly 64% recorded once. The sample was blood. The rearrangement uses TRBV30 and TRBJ1-5; D not certain. The clonotype originates from a man aged 25-45 years in good health. The CDR3 loop is CAWTGRVNQPQHF. The CDR3 DNA sequence: TGTGCCTGGACGGGGAGGGTCAATCAGCCCCAGCATTTT.